This TCR beta chain appears in the sequencing data of a study of T cells in Graves' hyperthyroidism and ophthalmopathy. Across the whole study: Blood was drawn when the patient was first diagnosed and still untreated.

The TCR beta CDR3 regions underwent amplification using RNA transcripts as the source. A set of HTBI primers served as the primers for a first-round RT-PCR of the TCR CDR3. TCRdb used MiXCR to reprocess the multiplex PCR reads, holding one entry per CDR3 protein. The sample contains approximately 400,000 distinct CDR3 sequences, around 14% of which appear only once. With 6 bases clipped from V and 0 bases from J, the junction kept 3 bases outside the gene matches. CDR3 size: 16 residues. In germline, CDR1 is LNHDA, CDR2 SQIVND (reference sequence). The source material was blood. The receptor was isolated from a woman under 30 with Graves' hyperthyroidism. The V and J genes are TRBV19 and TRBJ2-1, with 12 bases lining up with TRBD2. The chain's CDR3 is CASRRLAGDSYNEQFF. CDR3 nucleotide sequence: TGTGCCAGTAGAAGACTAGCGGGAGACTCCTACAATGAGCAGTTCTTC.